One and the same sample provided the 12 T cell receptor beta chains below, sequenced in a study of cytomegalovirus exposure and HLA in healthy donors. PCR used 60 Vbeta primers and 13 Jbeta primers. TCRdb's copy holds only in-frame clones and misses some; the assay was immunoSEQ multiplex PCR. Altogether under 200,000 clones are present, around 80% being singletons, with the ten largest covering about 4.5%. Sequencing was carried out using PBMCs. Receptors were obtained from a man aged 35 to 55 in good health and CMV-seronegative.

The chain is built from TRBV5-5 and TRBJ2-7, with TRBD1 matching over 8 bases. CDR1 is SGHKS and CDR2 is YYEKEE in the germline V gene (reference sequence). V lost 0 bases to trimming and J lost 5 bases; unmatched junction nucleotides: 4. The CDR3 extends over 14 amino acids. This chain's CDR3 is CASSLGTGIDEQYF. The CDR3 coding sequence is TGTGCCAGCAGCTTGGGGACAGGGATCGACGAGCAGTACTTC. Full variable domain (outside the CDR3, taken from reference TRBV5-5 and TRBJ2-7): DAGVTQSPTHLIKTRGQQVTLRCSPISGHKSVSWYQQVLGQGPQFIFQYYEKEERGRGNFPDRFSARQFPNYSSELNVNALLLGDSALYLCASSLGTGIDEQYFGPGTRLTVT.

The chain uses TRBV7-2 and TRBJ2-5, with 9 nucleotides matching TRBD2. This CDR3 is 16 amino acids long. With V trimmed by 1 base and J by 1 base, 4 bases remained unmatched. Germline V lookup: CDR1 SGHTA, CDR2 FQGNSA. CDR3 bases: TGTGCCAGCAGCTTAGGGGGGACTAGCCTCCAAGAGACCCAGTACTTC. The encoded protein is CASSLGGTSLQETQYF.

V is TRBV4-1 and J is TRBJ2-2, with a tentative D call TRBD2 (5 bases). The germline gives CDR1 MGHRA, CDR2 YSYEKL. The CDR3 consists of 15 residues. V lost 4 bases, J lost 0 bases, and 9 bases lay in between. CDR3 sequence reads: CASSLLVANTGELFF. The CDR3 bases are TGCGCCAGCAGCCTACTAGTCGCGAACACCGGGGAGCTGTTTTTT.

The gene calls are TRBV11-2 and TRBJ2-7, with D perhaps TRBD1 (6 bases). V was trimmed by 6 bases and J by 3 bases, leaving 18 bases between them. Germline V gene lookup returns CDR1 SGHAT and CDR2 FQNNGV. The length of the CDR3 is 15 residues. CDR3 in amino acids: CASSLRQAVRYEQYF. The CDR3 DNA reads as TGTGCCAGCAGTTTGAGACAGGCTGTACGCTACGAGCAGTACTTC.

This chain uses TRBV6-1 with TRBJ1-2; 7 nucleotides match TRBD1. The CDR3 sequence is 13 residues long. Germline CDR1 MNHNS, CDR2 SASEGT. Germline trimming cut 6 bases from V and 8 bases from J; bases unmatched to any gene: 9. This CDR3 reads CASSPGGVHGYTF. CDR3 sequence (DNA): TGTGCCAGCAGCCCAGGGGGAGTACACGGCTACACCTTC.

The chain couples TRBV7-2 to TRBJ1-6; no clear D gene. The CDR3 loop spans 15 amino acids. V gave up 7 bases and J gave up 4 bases, with 14 bases separating them. Germline values: CDR1 SGHTA, CDR2 FQGNSA. In DNA form, the CDR3 reads TGTGCCAGCATCCCGCGGGAGGGATATAATTCACCCCTCCACTTT. It encodes CASIPREGYNSPLHF.

The chain links TRBV6-5 to TRBJ2-1, with 11 positions matching TRBD2. In germline, CDR1 is MNHEY, CDR2 SVGAGI. The CDR3 has 14 amino acids. With 6 bases clipped from V and 6 bases from J, the junction kept 4 bases outside the gene matches. This CDR3 reads CASSSTSGVNEQFF. The CDR3 DNA is TGTGCCAGCAGCTCGACTAGCGGGGTCAATGAGCAGTTCTTC.

The chain joins TRBV11-2 to TRBJ2-7, with 7 bases aligning to TRBD2. Looked up from germline, CDR1 is SGHAT and CDR2 is FQNNGV. There are 14 residues in the CDR3. J lost 3 bases, V lost 3 bases, and 5 bases had no gene match. CDR3 coding DNA: TGTGCCAGCAGCTTGGGAGGGGTGGGCTACGAGCAGTACTTC. Residues: CASSLGGVGYEQYF.

The chain links TRBV5-1 to TRBJ2-3, with TRBD2 identical over 9 bases. Unmatched junction bases numbered 5, after V lost 4 bases and J lost 2 bases. Germline-derived CDR1 and CDR2 are SGHRS and YFSETQ. CDR3 length equals 15 residues. The CDR3 DNA reads as TGCGCCAGCAGCAGCTTAGCGGGGGTCACAGATACGCAGTATTTT. Translating gives CASSSLAGVTDTQYF.

This chain links TRBV5-4 with TRBJ1-3; D call uncertain. The V and J ends lost 0 bases and 2 bases respectively, with 12 bases between them. The length of the CDR3 is 16 residues. Germline V lookup: CDR1 SGHNT, CDR2 YYREEE (reference sequence). CDR3 amino acids: CASSLAGGEAGNTIYF. Here the CDR3 DNA reads TGTGCCAGCAGCTTGGCCGGCGGGGAGGCTGGAAACACCATATATTTT.

The V and J genes are TRBV7-2 and TRBJ1-4, with 8 bases fitting TRBD1. From germline, CDR1 is SGHTA and CDR2 FQGNSA. V lost 5 bases to trimming and J lost 7 bases; unmatched junction nucleotides: 6. This CDR3 is 14 amino acids long. This chain's CDR3 is CASSTGQGGEKLFF. CDR3 coding DNA: TGTGCCAGCAGCACCGGACAGGGCGGTGAAAAACTGTTTTTT.

J is TRBJ1-2 and V is TRBV4-1, with D perhaps TRBD1 (6 bases). Looked up from germline, CDR1 is MGHRA and CDR2 is YSYEKL. CDR3 size: 13 residues. Trimming took 4 bases from V and 7 from J, leaving 13 bases between them. The CDR3 region is CASSLAGGSGYTF. The CDR3 DNA reads TGCGCCAGCAGCCTGGCGGGGGGCTCTGGCTACACCTTC.